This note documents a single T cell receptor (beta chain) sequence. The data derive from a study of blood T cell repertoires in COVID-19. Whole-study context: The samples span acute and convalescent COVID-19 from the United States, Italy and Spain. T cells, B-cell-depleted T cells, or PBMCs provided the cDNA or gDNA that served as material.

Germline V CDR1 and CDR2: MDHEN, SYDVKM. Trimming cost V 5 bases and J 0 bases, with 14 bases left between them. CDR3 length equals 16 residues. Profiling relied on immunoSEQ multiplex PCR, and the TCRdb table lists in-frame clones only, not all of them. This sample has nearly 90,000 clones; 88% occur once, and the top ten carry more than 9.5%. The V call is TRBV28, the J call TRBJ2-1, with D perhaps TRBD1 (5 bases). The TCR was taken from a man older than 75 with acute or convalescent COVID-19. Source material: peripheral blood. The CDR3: CASSGMDTSSYNEQFF. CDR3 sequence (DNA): TGTGCCAGCAGTGGGATGGACACGAGCTCCTACAATGAGCAGTTCTTC.